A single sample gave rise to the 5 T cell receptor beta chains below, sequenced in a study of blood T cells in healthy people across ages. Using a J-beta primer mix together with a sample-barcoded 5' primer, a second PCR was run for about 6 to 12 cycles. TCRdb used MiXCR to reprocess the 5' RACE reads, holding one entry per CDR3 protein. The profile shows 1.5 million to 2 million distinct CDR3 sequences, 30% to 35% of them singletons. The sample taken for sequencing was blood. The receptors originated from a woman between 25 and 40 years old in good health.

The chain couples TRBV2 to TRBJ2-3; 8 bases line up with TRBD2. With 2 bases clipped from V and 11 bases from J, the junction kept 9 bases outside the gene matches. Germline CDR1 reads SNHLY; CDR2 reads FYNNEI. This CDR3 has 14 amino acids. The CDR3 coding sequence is TGTGCCAGCAGTGAAAAATTTCTAGCGGGCATGCAGTATTTT. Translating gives CASSEKFLAGMQYF.

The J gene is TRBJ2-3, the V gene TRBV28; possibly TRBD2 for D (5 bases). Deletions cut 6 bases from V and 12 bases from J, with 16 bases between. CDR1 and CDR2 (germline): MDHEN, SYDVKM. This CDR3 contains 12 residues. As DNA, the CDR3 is TGTGCCAGCAGCGCTAGCCGATCCGCTCAGTATTTT. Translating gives CASSASRSAQYF. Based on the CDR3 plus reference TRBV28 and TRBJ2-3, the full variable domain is DVKVTQSSRYLVKRTGEKVFLECVQDMDHENMFWYRQDPGLGLRLIYFSYDVKMKEKGDIPEGYSVSREKKERFSLILESASTNQTSMYLCASSASRSAQYFGPGTRLTVL.

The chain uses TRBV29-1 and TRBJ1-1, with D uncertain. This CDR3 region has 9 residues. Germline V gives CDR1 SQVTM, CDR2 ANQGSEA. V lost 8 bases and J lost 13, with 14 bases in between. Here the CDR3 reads CSIDTLGFF. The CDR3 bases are TGCAGCATCGACACGCTGGGTTTCTTT.

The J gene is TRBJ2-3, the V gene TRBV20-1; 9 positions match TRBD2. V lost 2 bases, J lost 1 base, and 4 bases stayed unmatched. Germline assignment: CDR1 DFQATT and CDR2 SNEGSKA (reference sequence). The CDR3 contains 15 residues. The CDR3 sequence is CSARNLAGRTDTQYF. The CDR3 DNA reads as TGCAGTGCTAGAAACCTAGCGGGGCGCACAGATACGCAGTATTTT.

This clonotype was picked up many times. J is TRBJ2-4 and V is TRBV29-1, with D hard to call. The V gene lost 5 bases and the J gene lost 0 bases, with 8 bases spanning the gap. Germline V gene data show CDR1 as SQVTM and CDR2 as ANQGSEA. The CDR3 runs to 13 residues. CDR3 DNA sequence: TGCAGCGTTTGCAGGCGAGCCAAAAACATTCAGTACTTC. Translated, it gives CSVCRRAKNIQYF.